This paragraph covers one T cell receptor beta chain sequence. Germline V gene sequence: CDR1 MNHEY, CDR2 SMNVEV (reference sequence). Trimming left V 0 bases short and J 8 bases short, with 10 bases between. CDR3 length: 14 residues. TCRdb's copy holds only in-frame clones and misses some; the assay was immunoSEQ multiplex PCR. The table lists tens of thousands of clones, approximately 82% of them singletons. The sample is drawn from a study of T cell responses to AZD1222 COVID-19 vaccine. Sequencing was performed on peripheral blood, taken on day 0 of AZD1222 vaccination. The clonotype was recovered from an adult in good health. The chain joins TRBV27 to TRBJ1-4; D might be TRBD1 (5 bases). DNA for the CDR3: TGTGCCAGCAGTTTATCTCGAGGGGTGGAAAAACTGTTTTTT. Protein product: CASSLSRGVEKLFF.